This record looks at one T cell receptor (beta chain) sequence and its context. The data derive from a study of OX40 agonist ivuxolimab in advanced cancers. CDR3 length equals 16 residues. V was clipped by 4 bases and J by 5 bases; unmatched bases: 8. Germline V gene data show CDR1 as LNHDA and CDR2 as SQIVND (reference sequence). Libraries were prepared by immunoSEQ multiplex PCR; TCRdb keeps only in-frame clonotypes and omits some of them. The data contain over 75,000 clones, 80% to 95% of them singletons. This receptor was obtained from an adult with an advanced solid tumor such as melanoma, head and neck, liver or kidney cancer. The chain joins TRBV19 to TRBJ2-1; 10 positions agree with TRBD1. The source material was CD4+ or CD8+ T cells sorted from blood, sampled in a trial of the OX40 agonist ivuxolimab. As DNA, the CDR3 is TGTGCCAGTAGTACCTTGGACAGGGGGTCCAACAATGAGCAGTTCTTC. Translated, it gives CASSTLDRGSNNEQFF.